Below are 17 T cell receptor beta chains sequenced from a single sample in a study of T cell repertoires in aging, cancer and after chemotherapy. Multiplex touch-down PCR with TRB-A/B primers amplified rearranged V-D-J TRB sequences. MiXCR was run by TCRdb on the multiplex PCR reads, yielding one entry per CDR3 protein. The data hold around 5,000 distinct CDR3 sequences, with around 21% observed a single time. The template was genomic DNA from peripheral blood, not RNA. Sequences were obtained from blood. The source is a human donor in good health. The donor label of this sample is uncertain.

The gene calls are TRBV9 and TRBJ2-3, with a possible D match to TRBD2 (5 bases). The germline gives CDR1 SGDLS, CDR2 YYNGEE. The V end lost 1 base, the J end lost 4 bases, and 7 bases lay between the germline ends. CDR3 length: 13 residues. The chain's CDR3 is CASSVLAADTQYF. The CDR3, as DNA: TGTGCCAGCAGCGTACTAGCAGCAGATACGCAGTATTTT.

Here the CDR3 DNA reads TGTGCCAGCAGCCCGACGGAGGCAGGGGCAGATGAAAAACTGTTTTTT. It encodes CASSPTEAGADEKLFF. The rearrangement uses TRBV7-9 and TRBJ1-4, with a weak D call TRBD1 (6 bases). The V end lost 5 bases, the J end lost 6 bases, and 19 bases lay between the germline ends. The CDR3 is made up of 16 amino acids. Looked up from germline, CDR1 is SEHNR and CDR2 is FQNEAQ (reference sequence).

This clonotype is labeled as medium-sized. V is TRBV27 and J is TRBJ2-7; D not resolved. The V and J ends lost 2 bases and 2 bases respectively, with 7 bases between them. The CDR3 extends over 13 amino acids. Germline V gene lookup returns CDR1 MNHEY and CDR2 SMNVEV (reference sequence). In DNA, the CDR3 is TGTGCCAGCAGTTTAGGCCTCACCTACGAGCAGTACTTC. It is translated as CASSLGLTYEQYF.

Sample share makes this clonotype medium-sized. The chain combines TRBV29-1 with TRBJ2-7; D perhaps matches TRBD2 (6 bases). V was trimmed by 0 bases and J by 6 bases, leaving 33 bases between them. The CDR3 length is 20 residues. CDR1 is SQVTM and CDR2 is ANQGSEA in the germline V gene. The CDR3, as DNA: TGCAGCGTTGAAGATCTTGAAGTCTTGCGTAAGGGATCTCTCGGGGGCGAGCAGTACTTC. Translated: CSVEDLEVLRKGSLGGEQYF.

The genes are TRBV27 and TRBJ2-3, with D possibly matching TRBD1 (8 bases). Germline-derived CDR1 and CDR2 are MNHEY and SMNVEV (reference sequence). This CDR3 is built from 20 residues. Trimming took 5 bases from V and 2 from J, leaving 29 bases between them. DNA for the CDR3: TGTGCCAGCAGTCCCGACATCAGGGGGCACCCGGGACTACCCACAGATACGCAGTATTTT. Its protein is CASSPDIRGHPGLPTDTQYF.

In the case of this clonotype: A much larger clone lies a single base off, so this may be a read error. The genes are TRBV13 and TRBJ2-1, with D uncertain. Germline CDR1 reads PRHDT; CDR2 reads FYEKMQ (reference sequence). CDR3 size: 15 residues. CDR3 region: CASSLQRYKDNKQFF. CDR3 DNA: TGTGCCAGCAGCTTACAGCGTTATAAAGACAATAAGCAGTTCTTC.

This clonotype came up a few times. The CDR3 DNA reads as TGTGCCAGCAGCTTATCGAAGGGGGCCCCCTACAATGAGCAGTTCTTC. This codes for CASSLSKGAPYNEQFF. The V gene is TRBV7-2, the J gene TRBJ2-1; 7 bases align to TRBD1. CDR1 and CDR2 (germline): SGHTA, FQGNSA. This CDR3 is built from 16 residues. J gave up 2 bases and V 2 bases, and 6 bases lay outside the gene matches.

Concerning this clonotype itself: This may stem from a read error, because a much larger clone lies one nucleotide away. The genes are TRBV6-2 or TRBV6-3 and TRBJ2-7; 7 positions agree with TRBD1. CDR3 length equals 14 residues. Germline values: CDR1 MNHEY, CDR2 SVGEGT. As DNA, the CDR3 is TGTGCCAGCAGTTACGAGGGGGCCAGCTACGAGAAGTACTTC. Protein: CASSYEGASYEKYF.

CDR3 sequence (DNA): TGTGCCATCAGTGACCCGCGGGGGACAGGGAACTACGAGCAGTACTTC. Its protein is CAISDPRGTGNYEQYF. J is TRBJ2-7 and V is TRBV10-3; TRBD1 aligns across 9 bases. Germline V CDR1 and CDR2: ENHRY, SYGVKD. V gave up 3 bases and J gave up 3 bases; unmatched junction bases: 9. The CDR3 totals 16 residues.

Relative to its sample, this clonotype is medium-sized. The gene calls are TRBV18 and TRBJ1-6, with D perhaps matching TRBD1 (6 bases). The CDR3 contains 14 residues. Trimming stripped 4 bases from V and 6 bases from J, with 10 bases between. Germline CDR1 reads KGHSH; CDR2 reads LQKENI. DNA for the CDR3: TGTGCCAGCTCACGAGACAGGCGTAATTCACCCCTCCACTTT. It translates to CASSRDRRNSPLHF.

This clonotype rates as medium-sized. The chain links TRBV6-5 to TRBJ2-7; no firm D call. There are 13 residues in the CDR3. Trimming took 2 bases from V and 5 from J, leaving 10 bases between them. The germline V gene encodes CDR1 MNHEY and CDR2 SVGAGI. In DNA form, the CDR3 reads TGTGCCAGCAGTTACCGGATTGGCGACGAGCAGTACTTC. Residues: CASSYRIGDEQYF.

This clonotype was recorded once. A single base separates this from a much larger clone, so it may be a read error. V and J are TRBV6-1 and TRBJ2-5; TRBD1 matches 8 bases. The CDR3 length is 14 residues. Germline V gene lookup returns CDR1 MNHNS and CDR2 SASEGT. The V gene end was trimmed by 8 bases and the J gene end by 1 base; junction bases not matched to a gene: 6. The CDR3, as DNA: TGTGCCAGCGGTGGAGGACAGGGCCAAGAGACCCAGTACTTC. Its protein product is CASGGGQGQETQYF.

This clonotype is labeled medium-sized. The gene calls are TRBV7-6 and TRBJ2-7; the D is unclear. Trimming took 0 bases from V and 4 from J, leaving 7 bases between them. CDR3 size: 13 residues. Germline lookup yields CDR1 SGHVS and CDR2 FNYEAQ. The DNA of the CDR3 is TGTGCCAGCAGCTTAGCGGCGAGTTACGAGCAGTACTTC. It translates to CASSLAASYEQYF.

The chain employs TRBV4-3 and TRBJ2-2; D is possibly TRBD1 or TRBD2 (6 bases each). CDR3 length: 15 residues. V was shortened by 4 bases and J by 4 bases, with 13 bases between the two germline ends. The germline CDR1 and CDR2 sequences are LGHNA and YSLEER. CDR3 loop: CASSPRGGPTGELFF. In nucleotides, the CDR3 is TGCGCCAGCAGCCCACGAGGGGGGCCCACCGGGGAGCTGTTTTTT.

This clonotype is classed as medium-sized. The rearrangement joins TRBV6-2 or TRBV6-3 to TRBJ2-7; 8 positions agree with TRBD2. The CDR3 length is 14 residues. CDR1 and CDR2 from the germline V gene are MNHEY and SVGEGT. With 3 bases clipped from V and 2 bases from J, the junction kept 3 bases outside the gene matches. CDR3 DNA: TGTGCCAGCAGTTATAGCGGGGTAACCTACGAGCAGTACTTC. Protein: CASSYSGVTYEQYF.

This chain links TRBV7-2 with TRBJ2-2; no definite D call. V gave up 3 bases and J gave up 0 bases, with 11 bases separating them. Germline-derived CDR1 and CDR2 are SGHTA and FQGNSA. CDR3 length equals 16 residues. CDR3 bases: TGTGCCAGCAGCTTGAGAAGAATAGCGAACACCGGGGAGCTGTTTTTT. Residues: CASSLRRIANTGELFF.

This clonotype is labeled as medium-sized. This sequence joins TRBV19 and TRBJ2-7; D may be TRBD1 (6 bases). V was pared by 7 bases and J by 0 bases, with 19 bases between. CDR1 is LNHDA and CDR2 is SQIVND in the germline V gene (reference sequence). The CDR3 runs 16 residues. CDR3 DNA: TGTGCCAGTACCATAATCGGAGACAGGCCCTCCTACGAGCAGTACTTC. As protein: CASTIIGDRPSYEQYF. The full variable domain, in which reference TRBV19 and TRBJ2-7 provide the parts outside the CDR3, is DGGITQSPKYLFRKEGQNVTLSCEQNLNHDAMYWYRQDPGQGLRLIYYSQIVNDFQKGDIAEGYSVSREKKESFPLTVTSAQKNPTAFYLCASTIIGDRPSYEQYFGPGTRLTVT.